This T cell receptor (beta chain) appears in the sequencing data of a study of siplizumab effects on memory and regulatory T cells. This clone showed up just once. What it recognizes is unknown. Germline V gene sequence: CDR1 SGDLS, CDR2 YYNGEE. The CDR3 is made up of 15 amino acids. Trimming cost V 3 bases and J 5 bases; bases outside gene matches: 5. Whole-study findings and limits: Siplizumab cultures yielded proliferating Tregs whose suppressive function was not confirmed. Naive T cells appeared more diverse than memory cells and seemed to be major alloresponse contributors. It was not possible to assign a naive or memory phenotype to roughly 75-96% of proliferating CD4+ or CD8+ clones.

The method was immunoSEQ multiplex PCR; TCRdb's version includes in-frame clones alone and lacks a portion of them. The table has some 110,000 clones, 90% to 95% seen once; the top ten hold under 2%. Sequencing was done on a sample of non-Treg CD4+ T cells sorted from blood. The chain employs TRBV9 and TRBJ1-2, with 12 bases matching TRBD1. This clonotype was sampled from a human donor in good health. The CDR3 DNA reads TGTGCCAGCAGCGAAGAGGGACAGGGGGCTTATGGCTACACCTTC. As protein: CASSEEGQGAYGYTF.